This T cell receptor (beta chain) was sequenced in a study of shared clonotypes between healthy human individuals. For the study at large: The composition of the donors was a couple of women and a few men aged 18 to 49. The study's findings and limits: Approximately 5.1% was the fraction of naive CD4 clonotypes found shared across four donors. Despite large depth, rarefaction showed incomplete sorted-subset sequencing.

Naive CD8 cells, CD45RO-negative and positively selected for CCR7, excluded terminally differentiated effector memory CD45RA+ cells. TCRdb keeps only in-frame clones here, not all; method: immunoSEQ multiplex PCR. The data hold over 800,000 clones, with around 93% observed a single time. J lost 1 base, V lost 1 base, and 13 bases had no gene match. The CDR3 contains 19 residues. From germline, CDR1 is SEHNR and CDR2 FQNEAQ (reference sequence). As for this clone: Its antigen is unidentified.

The chain recombines TRBV7-9 with TRBJ2-7, with TRBD2 matching 10 bases. Sequencing was done on a sample of naive CD8+ T cells sorted from blood. The clonotype originates from a man aged 25 to 40 in good health. The CDR3, as DNA: TGTGCCAGCAGCTTAGACCTTCCCAGAGGGACTAGCGAATCCTACGAGCAGTACTTC. Protein product: CASSLDLPRGTSESYEQYF.